This is a list of T cell receptor beta chains from one sample in a study of cytomegalovirus exposure and HLA in healthy donors. Only in-frame clones appear in the TCRdb table, and some are missing; sequencing was by immunoSEQ multiplex PCR. The sample records about 140,000 clones, 80% being singletons. The source material was PBMCs. These receptors were collected from a female donor in good health and CMV-seronegative. Each CDR3 is given with its conserved first and last residue. Each record gives: clone size, D gene, V gene, J gene, CDR3 protein, CDR3 DNA. D genes are given only for firm matches. For some rows the clone size is stated as once, few or many, or as a class when expanded; others skip it.

>-|TRBD2|TRBV28|TRBJ2-7
CASSPTSGIEYEQYF
TGTGCCAGCAGTCCGACTAGCGGGATCGAGTACGAGCAGTACTTC
>-|TRBD1|TRBV6-1|TRBJ1-1
CTSSARQGKRPEAFF
TGTACCAGCAGTGCCCGACAGGGGAAAAGGCCTGAAGCTTTCTTT
>-|TRBD1|TRBV27|TRBJ2-7
CASAGTAYEQYF
TGTGCCAGCGCCGGGACAGCCTACGAGCAGTACTTC
>few|TRBD1|TRBV19|TRBJ1-1
CASTDHSGQGFAEAFF
TGTGCCAGTACCGACCACTCGGGACAGGGGTTCGCTGAAGCTTTCTTT
>-|-|TRBV27|TRBJ1-3
CASSPITLGSLSGNTIYF
TGTGCCAGCAGCCCCATCACCCTGGGCAGCCTCTCTGGAAACACCATATATTTT
>-|-|TRBV6-1|TRBJ1-5
CASSAGTSGQPQHF
TGTGCCAGCAGCGCCGGGACATCAGGTCAGCCCCAGCATTTT
>once|-|TRBV2|TRBJ1-1
CASSDRGTTSPNTEAFF
TGTGCCAGCAGTGATAGGGGCACTACCTCCCCGAACACTGAAGCTTTCTTT
>-|-|TRBV28|TRBJ1-1
CASSLVQMNTEAFF
TGTGCCAGCAGTTTAGTACAGATGAACACTGAAGCTTTCTTT
>-|-|TRBV6-5|TRBJ2-2
CASTPRRSPTGELFF
TGTGCCAGCACCCCGCGGCGGAGTCCCACCGGGGAGCTGTTTTTT
>-|TRBD2|TRBV29-1|TRBJ2-3
CSAEDPTTTSGRANTQYF
TGCAGCGCTGAAGATCCAACAACCACTAGCGGGAGGGCCAATACGCAGTATTTT
>-|-|TRBV5-6|TRBJ1-5
CASSFSDSSNQPQHF
TGTGCCAGCAGCTTCTCGGACAGCAGCAATCAGCCCCAGCATTTT
>-|-|TRBV19|TRBJ1-4
CASPNWGGVSEKLFF
TGTGCCAGTCCCAACTGGGGAGGGGTGAGTGAAAAACTGTTTTTT
>-|TRBD1|TRBV28|TRBJ1-5
CASRQGAGQPQHF
TGTGCCAGCAGGCAGGGGGCAGGTCAGCCCCAGCATTTT
>-|TRBD2|TRBV27|TRBJ2-3
CASSLGLAGGSKDTQYF
TGTGCCAGCAGTTTAGGGTTAGCGGGAGGGAGCAAAGATACGCAGTATTTT
>-|TRBD2|TRBV5-1|TRBJ2-5
CASSLTSPQETQYF
TGCGCCAGCAGCCTGACTAGCCCCCAAGAGACCCAGTACTTC
>-|TRBD2|TRBV2|TRBJ2-1
CASSVGGGVYNEQFF
TGTGCCAGCAGCGTGGGGGGAGGGGTCTACAATGAGCAGTTCTTC
>-|TRBD1|TRBV2|TRBJ2-7
CASRPGQGIVKQYF
TGTGCCAGCAGACCGGGACAGGGGATTGTTAAGCAGTACTTC
>-|-|TRBV5-1|TRBJ2-1
CASGVSVGSYNEQFF
TGCGCCAGCGGAGTCTCTGTCGGTTCCTACAATGAGCAGTTCTTC
>-|-|TRBV25-1|TRBJ2-7
CASSDGTRSYEQYF
TGTGCCAGCAGTGACGGGACACGTTCCTACGAGCAGTACTTC
>few|TRBD1|TRBV5-6|TRBJ2-7
CASSWGQGDYEQYF
TGTGCCAGCAGCTGGGGACAGGGGGATTACGAGCAGTACTTC
>-|-|TRBV27|TRBJ2-7
CASSLVGSSYEQYF
TGTGCCAGCAGTCTGGTCGGGAGTTCCTACGAGCAGTACTTC
>-|-|TRBV6-5|TRBJ1-4
CASREGVYEKLFF
TGTGCCAGCCGTGAAGGGGTTTATGAAAAACTGTTTTTT
>-|TRBD2|TRBV5-1|TRBJ2-7
CASSLAIAGDGGYEQYF
TGCGCCAGCAGCTTGGCAATAGCGGGAGACGGGGGCTACGAGCAGTACTTC
>once|TRBD1|TRBV27|TRBJ1-4
CASSHRSGQREKLFF
TGTGCCAGCAGTCACAGATCGGGACAGCGGGAAAAACTGTTTTTT
>-|-|TRBV25-1|TRBJ2-2
CASQADYANTGELFF
TGTGCCAGTCAAGCGGACTACGCGAACACCGGGGAGCTGTTTTTT